These 13 T cell receptor beta chains were all obtained from the same sample, sequenced in a study. A modified SMART protocol was used to build the bulk TCR libraries. TCRdb ran MiXCR on the 5' RACE reads and lists one entry per CDR3 protein. This sample has around 260 distinct CDR3 sequences; 12% to 15% occur once, and the top ten carry 37%. The specimen was gluten tetramer+ CD4+ T cells from blood, collected while untreated, on a gluten-free diet, or during gluten challenge (not recorded which). The receptors come from a female donor with celiac disease.

This clonotype is classed as medium-sized. The V gene is TRBV29-1, the J gene TRBJ2-2; 9 bases are shared with TRBD1. Germline assignment: CDR1 SQVTM and CDR2 ANQGSEA. V trimming: 7 bases; J trimming: 7 bases; junction bases outside the gene matches: 7. The CDR3 length is 13 residues. In DNA, the CDR3 is TGCAGCGCCGGGACAGGGTTTAGCGGGGAGCTGTTTTTT. Translation gives CSAGTGFSGELFF.

This clonotype is hyperexpanded. This rearrangement joins TRBV12-3 or TRBV12-4 to TRBJ2-7, with D tentatively TRBD1 (5 bases). This CDR3 contains 14 residues. The germline V and J ends were trimmed by 3 bases and 5 bases, with 14 bases remaining between them. The CDR3 sequence is CASSFGQGIDEQYF. The CDR3 DNA reads TGTGCCAGCAGTTTTGGCCAGGGTATCGACGAGCAGTACTTC.

By share of the sample, this clonotype is hyperexpanded. V usage is TRBV5-1 and J usage is TRBJ2-1; no definite D call. V was shortened by 2 bases and J by 7 bases, with 7 bases between the two germline ends. CDR3 length: 12 residues. Germline CDR1 SGHRS, CDR2 YFSETQ. This CDR3 reads CASSFFVNEQFF. The CDR3, as DNA: TGCGCCAGCAGCTTTTTCGTGAATGAGCAGTTCTTC.

This clonotype was detected many times. The chain combines TRBV6-1 with TRBJ1-5; the D is unclear. The CDR3 runs 13 residues. Germline V gene sequence: CDR1 MNHNS, CDR2 SASEGT. Trimming took off 7 bases at V and 6 bases at J, with 13 bases between the two ends. The CDR3 bases are TGTGCCAGCACCGTAACATGGGGTCAGCCCCAGCATTTT. As protein: CASTVTWGQPQHF.

By sample fraction, this clonotype is hyperexpanded. V and J are TRBV29-1 and TRBJ2-7; D is unresolved. Per germline, CDR1 SQVTM and CDR2 ANQGSEA. The CDR3 sequence is 14 residues long. V lost 6 bases and J 0 bases, leaving 15 bases between the germline ends. The DNA of the CDR3 is TGCAGCGTCCGAAATGGGTGGGACTCCTACGAGCAGTACTTC. Translation gives CSVRNGWDSYEQYF.

This clonotype is hyperexpanded (1% or more). V is TRBV7-9 and J is TRBJ2-7; D is perhaps TRBD1 (6 bases). This CDR3 has 16 residues. The V end lost 2 bases, the J end lost 1 base, and 15 bases lay between the germline ends. The germline V gene encodes CDR1 SEHNR and CDR2 FQNEAQ (reference sequence). CDR3 nucleotides: TGTGCCAGCAGCTTATCGATCCAGGGGCCTTCCTACGAGCAGTACTTC. Its translation: CASSLSIQGPSYEQYF.

This clonotype is labeled large. V is TRBV7-9 and J is TRBJ2-3; 12 bases are shared with TRBD2. The CDR3 length is 16 residues. In germline, CDR1 is SEHNR, CDR2 FQNEAQ (reference sequence). V dropped 1 base and J dropped 4; count of bases not matched to a gene: 3. CDR3 amino acids: CASSLGTSGTPDTQYF. In nucleotides, the CDR3 is TGTGCCAGCAGCTTAGGGACTAGCGGGACCCCAGATACGCAGTATTTT.

This clonotype was seen a handful of times. The chain employs TRBV7-2 and TRBJ2-5; D is ambiguous. This CDR3 has 13 amino acids. V shed 5 bases and J shed 5 bases, with 12 bases lying between them. Germline V CDR1 and CDR2: SGHTA, FQGNSA. CDR3 sequence: CASSVDGAETQYF. CDR3 in DNA: TGTGCCAGCAGCGTAGACGGTGCGGAGACCCAGTACTTC.

By share, this clonotype ranks as large. This chain uses TRBV19 with TRBJ2-7; 9 bases fit TRBD1. Germline V gene sequence: CDR1 LNHDA, CDR2 SQIVND (reference sequence). This CDR3 contains 15 residues. With V trimmed by 2 bases and J by 7 bases, 9 bases remained unmatched. As DNA, the CDR3 is TGTGCCAGTAGTATAATGACAGGGGGTGCGTCTGAGCAGTACTTC. It is translated as CASSIMTGGASEQYF. Full variable domain (rest looked up from reference TRBV19 and TRBJ2-7): DGGITQSPKYLFRKEGQNVTLSCEQNLNHDAMYWYRQDPGQGLRLIYYSQIVNDFQKGDIAEGYSVSREKKESFPLTVTSAQKNPTAFYLCASSIMTGGASEQYFGPGTRLTVT.

By its share, this clonotype is large. The genes are TRBV20-1 and TRBJ1-5; D possibly corresponds to TRBD1 (5 bases). V was shortened by 3 bases and J by 5 bases, with 11 bases between the two germline ends. The germline gives CDR1 DFQATT, CDR2 SNEGSKA (reference sequence). This CDR3 region has 13 residues. The CDR3 nucleotides are TGCAGTGCTAGGAGACAGTTGGATCAGCCCCAGCATTTT. Protein product: CSARRQLDQPQHF.

This clonotype was found many times. This sequence joins TRBV4-2 and TRBJ1-2; unclear D gene. In germline, CDR1 is LGHNA, CDR2 YNFKEQ. The V and J ends lost 4 bases and 4 bases respectively, with 13 bases between them. CDR3 size: 14 residues. CDR3 sequence reads: CASSLTHGSYGYTF. The CDR3 bases are TGTGCCAGCAGCCTTACACATGGGTCCTATGGCTACACCTTC.

This clonotype is judged large. This chain connects TRBV29-1 to TRBJ2-7, with D possibly being TRBD1 (5 bases). Trimming pared 4 bases from V and 6 bases from J, leaving 13 bases between. The CDR3 contains 12 residues. The germline V gene has CDR1 SQVTM and CDR2 ANQGSEA. The CDR3 region has the DNA TGCAGCGTTGGGGCAGGGTTTGGCGAGCAGTACTTC. As protein: CSVGAGFGEQYF.

In this sample, this clonotype turned up a few times. The chain carries TRBV19 and TRBJ2-7, with D possibly TRBD1 on 5 matching bases. The CDR3 has 14 amino acids. Trimming took 1 base from V and 7 from J, leaving 14 bases between them. Germline CDR1 is LNHDA and CDR2 is SQIVND (reference sequence). Here the CDR3 reads CASSIGPGSDEQYF. As DNA, the CDR3 is TGTGCCAGTAGTATAGGCCCAGGGTCCGATGAGCAGTACTTC.